The 22 T cell receptor beta chains below all came from one sample that was sequenced in a study of blood T cell repertoires in COVID-19. Sequenced by immunoSEQ multiplex PCR; TCRdb stores in-frame clones only, minus some. The sample records 200,000 to 300,000 clones, 90% being singletons. The sample taken for sequencing was PBMCs or T cells enriched from blood (not recorded which). Source of these receptors: a man between 50 and 59 years old who had been exposed to COVID-19.

The V and J genes are TRBV28 and TRBJ1-2, with 7 positions matching TRBD1. Trimming at V came to 2 bases and at J to 8 bases, leaving 8 bases not matched to a gene. This CDR3 is 14 amino acids long. The germline V gene has CDR1 MDHEN and CDR2 SYDVKM. CDR3 residues: CASSLRTGHEGYTF. The CDR3 DNA reads TGTGCCAGCAGTTTAAGGACAGGCCACGAAGGCTACACCTTC.

The chain has TRBV7-2 and TRBJ2-1; TRBD2 matches 11 bases. CDR3 length: 19 residues. Germline CDR1 is SGHTA and CDR2 is FQGNSA. The V and J ends lost 5 bases and 5 bases, in that order; junction bases with no gene match: 17. CDR3: CASSHYHRPTSGANNEQFF. In nucleotides, the CDR3 is TGTGCCAGCAGCCACTACCACCGACCGACTAGCGGGGCAAACAATGAGCAGTTCTTC.

The J gene is TRBJ2-2, the V gene TRBV15, with no clear D. The CDR3 has 17 residues. In germline, CDR1 is LNHNV, CDR2 YYDKDF (reference sequence). V was clipped by 0 bases and J by 4 bases, with 15 bases between them. The CDR3 sequence: CATSRDIVATSTGELFF. In DNA, the CDR3 is TGTGCCACCAGCAGAGATATCGTAGCCACCTCCACCGGGGAGCTGTTTTTT.

V usage is TRBV28 and J usage is TRBJ1-4, with a possible D match to TRBD1 (5 bases). The CDR3 has 14 amino acids. V was clipped by 2 bases and J by 8 bases, with 12 bases between them. Germline CDR1 MDHEN, CDR2 SYDVKM. This CDR3 reads CASSLIRVGEKLFF. CDR3 bases: TGTGCCAGCAGTTTAATCAGGGTAGGAGAAAAACTGTTTTTT.

This chain links TRBV7-9 with TRBJ1-1; D unclear. CDR1 SEHNR and CDR2 FQNEAQ come from the germline V gene (reference sequence). CDR3 length equals 14 residues. With 2 bases removed from V and 1 base from J, the gap between germline ends came to 8 bases. The CDR3 nucleotides read TGTGCCAGCAGCTTAAACTCCGGGAACACTGAAGCTTTCTTT. It is translated as CASSLNSGNTEAFF.

The chain has TRBV7-2 and TRBJ1-2; a weak D match, TRBD1 (5 bases). V shed 4 bases and J shed 1 base, with 7 bases lying between them. CDR1 is SGHTA and CDR2 is FQGNSA in the germline V gene. This CDR3 contains 13 residues. The CDR3 DNA is TGTGCCAGCAGCTCGACAGATAACTATGGCTACACCTTC. As protein: CASSSTDNYGYTF.

The chain employs TRBV2 and TRBJ1-1; TRBD1 matches 9 bases. The J segment lost 3 bases and the V segment lost 5 bases, leaving 7 bases of the junction unmatched. The CDR3 spans 15 residues. In germline, CDR1 is SNHLY, CDR2 FYNNEI. CDR3 protein: CASSIQGAADTEAFF. The CDR3 coding sequence is TGTGCCAGCAGTATACAGGGGGCTGCGGACACTGAAGCTTTCTTT. The full variable domain, completed using reference TRBV2 and TRBJ1-1, is EPEVTQTPSHQVTQMGQEVILRCVPISNHLYFYWYRQILGQKVEFLVSFYNNEISEKSEIFDDQFSVERPDGSNFTLKIRSTKLEDSAMYFCASSIQGAADTEAFFGQGTRLTVV.

By share of the sample, this clone is medium-sized. The chain employs TRBV5-6 and TRBJ2-7; D uncertain. Between the trimmed V and J ends, which lost 2 bases and 8 bases, there was a span of 17 bases. The CDR3 loop spans 14 amino acids. Germline loops: CDR1 SGHDT, CDR2 YYEEEE. CDR3 sequence reads: CASSLGAVPSKQYV. CDR3 in DNA: TGTGCCAGCAGCTTAGGCGCGGTCCCTTCAAAGCAGTACGTC.

CDR3 nucleotides: TGTGCCAGCAGCCAAGAACCTGACTCTTATGGCTACACCTTC. It specifies CASSQEPDSYGYTF. The V and J genes are TRBV4-2 and TRBJ1-2; no reliable D call. The CDR3 covers 14 residues. Trimming took off 0 bases at V and 5 bases at J, with 10 bases between the two ends. Per germline, CDR1 LGHNA and CDR2 YNFKEQ.

V usage is TRBV28 and J usage is TRBJ1-2; 7 bases match TRBD1. The CDR3 is made up of 14 amino acids. With 10 bases clipped from V and 7 bases from J, the junction kept 15 bases outside the gene matches. Germline V gene lookup returns CDR1 MDHEN and CDR2 SYDVKM. The CDR3 is CAIQNRGQIRGYTF. In DNA form, the CDR3 reads TGTGCCATCCAAAACAGGGGACAGATTCGTGGCTACACCTTC.

The rearrangement joins TRBV29-1 to TRBJ1-1, with D perhaps matching TRBD1 (6 bases). Between the trimmed V and J ends, which lost 7 bases and 3 bases, there was a span of 15 bases. The germline V gene has CDR1 SQVTM and CDR2 ANQGSEA. CDR3 length equals 13 residues. CDR3 sequence reads: CSAAPDRYTEAFF. The CDR3 DNA reads as TGCAGCGCAGCCCCGGACAGATACACTGAAGCTTTCTTT.

CDR3 DNA sequence: TGTGCCAGCAGTGAATCCTTGGGGGGACGGGGTTATGATAGCAATCAGCCCCAGCATTTT. Translated, it gives CASSESLGGRGYDSNQPQHF. V usage is TRBV2 and J usage is TRBJ1-5; weak D call: TRBD1 (5 bases). Germline CDR1 is SNHLY and CDR2 is FYNNEI. The CDR3 spans 20 residues. With 2 bases removed from V and 0 bases from J, the gap between germline ends came to 23 bases.

Notes on this clone: In the same sample, other DNA sequences code for this CDR3. This chain links TRBV9 with TRBJ1-5; TRBD1 matches 8 bases. V gave up 3 bases and J gave up 2 bases; unmatched junction bases: 1. Germline-derived CDR1 and CDR2 are SGDLS and YYNGEE. This CDR3 region has 14 residues. The CDR3 sequence: CASSATGGNQPQHF. The CDR3 DNA reads TGTGCCAGCAGCGCGACAGGGGGCAATCAGCCCCAGCATTTT.

The sample holds one count of this clone. The J gene is TRBJ2-1, the V gene TRBV11-3; D might be TRBD2 (6 bases). Germline V CDR1 and CDR2: SGHNT, YENEEA. This CDR3 has 16 amino acids. V gave up 0 bases and J gave up 5 bases, with 14 bases separating them. The CDR3 reads CASSLEGLGGNNEQFF. In DNA form, the CDR3 reads TGTGCCAGCAGCTTAGAGGGCCTGGGCGGGAACAATGAGCAGTTCTTC.

This chain links TRBV29-1 with TRBJ2-2, with unresolved D. The CDR3 totals 13 residues. V dropped 1 base and J dropped 4 bases, with 7 bases sitting between them. Germline CDR1 reads SQVTM; CDR2 reads ANQGSEA. DNA for the CDR3: TGCAGCGTTGAAGCCCGTGTCACCGGGGAGCTGTTTTTT. Translation: CSVEARVTGELFF.

V is TRBV7-2 and J is TRBJ2-4; perhaps TRBD1 as D (6 bases). CDR1 SGHTA and CDR2 FQGNSA come from the germline V gene. CDR3 length equals 15 residues. Trimming took 3 bases from V and 2 from J, leaving 11 bases between them. The CDR3 bases are TGTGCCAGCAGCTTTACCGGGACAACCAAAAACATTCAGTACTTC. This codes for CASSFTGTTKNIQYF.

This chain uses TRBV29-1 with TRBJ2-3; D gene uncertain. The CDR3 contains 13 residues. Trimming stripped 4 bases from V and 0 bases from J, with 8 bases between. Germline CDR1 SQVTM, CDR2 ANQGSEA. CDR3 sequence (DNA): TGCAGCGTTGCCTTCAGTAGCACAGATACGCAGTATTTT. Protein product: CSVAFSSTDTQYF.

The chain recombines TRBV10-3 with TRBJ1-5; the match to TRBD1 covers 7 bases. Germline V gene lookup returns CDR1 ENHRY and CDR2 SYGVKD. The V segment lost 6 bases and the J segment 3 bases; nucleotides outside the gene matches: 8. This CDR3 is 15 amino acids long. This chain's CDR3 is CAISSGTVINQPQHF. CDR3 coding DNA: TGTGCCATCAGCTCCGGGACAGTGATCAATCAGCCCCAGCATTTT.

The V gene is TRBV6-5, the J gene TRBJ1-4; D unresolved. Germline CDR1 reads MNHEY; CDR2 reads SVGAGI. The CDR3 totals 12 residues. V gave up 5 bases and J gave up 6 bases, with 7 bases separating them. CDR3 sequence (DNA): TGTGCCAGCAGTCCTCTTCATGAAAAACTGTTTTTT. It translates to CASSPLHEKLFF.

V is TRBV12-3 or TRBV12-4 and J is TRBJ1-5, with a tentative D call TRBD1 (5 bases). The V and J ends lost 8 bases and 7 bases respectively, with 15 bases between them. The CDR3 contains 13 residues. CDR3 loop: CASSLRGEQPQHF. CDR3 DNA: TGTGCCAGCTCCCTTCGGGGGGAACAGCCCCAGCATTTT.

CDR3 DNA sequence: TGTGCCAGCAGTTGGGGGGTTGGCGAGCAGTACGTC. Encoded protein: CASSWGVGEQYV. The chain carries TRBV28 and TRBJ2-7, with a possible D match to TRBD2 (6 bases). V was shortened by 4 bases and J by 6 bases, with 10 bases between the two germline ends. CDR3 length: 12 residues. Germline V gives CDR1 MDHEN, CDR2 SYDVKM.

The chain links TRBV21-1 to TRBJ2-2; the table assigns TRBD1, which was not confirmed against the DNA. TRBV21-1 is given as a pseudogene. The CDR3 contains 21 residues. Here the CDR3 DNA reads TGTGCCAGCAGCAAAGATGGTTGCGGTCTCCAAGGACAGTCGAACACCGGGGAGCTGTTTTTT. Translating gives CASSKDGCGLQGQSNTGELFF.